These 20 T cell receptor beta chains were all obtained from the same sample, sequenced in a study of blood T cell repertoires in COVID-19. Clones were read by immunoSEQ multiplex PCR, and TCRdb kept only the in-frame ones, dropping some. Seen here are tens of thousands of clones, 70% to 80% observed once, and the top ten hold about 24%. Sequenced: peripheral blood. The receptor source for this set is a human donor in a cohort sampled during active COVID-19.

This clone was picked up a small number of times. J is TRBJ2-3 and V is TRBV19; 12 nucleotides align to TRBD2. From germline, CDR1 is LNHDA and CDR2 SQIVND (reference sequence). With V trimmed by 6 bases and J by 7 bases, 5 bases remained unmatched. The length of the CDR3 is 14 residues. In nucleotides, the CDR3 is TGTGCCAGTAGCACGACTAGCGGGAGACATACGCAGTATTTT. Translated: CASSTTSGRHTQYF.

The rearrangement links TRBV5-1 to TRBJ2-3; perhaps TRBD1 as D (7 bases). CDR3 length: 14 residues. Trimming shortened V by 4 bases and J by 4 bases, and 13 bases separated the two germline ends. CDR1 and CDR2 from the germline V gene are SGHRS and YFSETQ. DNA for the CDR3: TGCGCCAGCAGCCAGGGGGGACGGGCAGATACGCAGTATTTT. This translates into CASSQGGRADTQYF. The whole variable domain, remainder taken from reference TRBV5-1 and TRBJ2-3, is KAGVTQTPRYLIKTRGQQVTLSCSPISGHRSVSWYQQTPGQGLQFLFEYFSETQRNKGNFPGRFSGRQFSNSRSEMNVSTLELGDSALYLCASSQGGRADTQYFGPGTRLTVL.

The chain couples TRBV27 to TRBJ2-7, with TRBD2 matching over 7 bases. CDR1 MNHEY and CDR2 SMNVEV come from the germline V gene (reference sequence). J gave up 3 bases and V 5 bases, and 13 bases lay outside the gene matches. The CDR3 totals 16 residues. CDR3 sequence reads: CASSHRLGREVYEQYF. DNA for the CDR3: TGTGCCAGCAGTCATAGGTTAGGCCGGGAGGTCTACGAGCAGTACTTC.

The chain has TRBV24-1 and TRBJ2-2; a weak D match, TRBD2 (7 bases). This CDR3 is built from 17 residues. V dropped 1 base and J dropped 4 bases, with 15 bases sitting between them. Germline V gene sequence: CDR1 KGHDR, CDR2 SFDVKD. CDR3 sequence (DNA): TGTGCCACCAGTGATTTAGGGGGGGGGATTGGCACCGGGGAGCTGTTTTTT. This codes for CATSDLGGGIGTGELFF.

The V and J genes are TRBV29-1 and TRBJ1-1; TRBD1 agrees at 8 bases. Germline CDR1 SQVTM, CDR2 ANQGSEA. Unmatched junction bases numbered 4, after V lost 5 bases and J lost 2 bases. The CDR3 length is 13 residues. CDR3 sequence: CSVFGQGNTEAFF. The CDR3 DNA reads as TGCAGCGTTTTTGGACAGGGAAACACTGAAGCTTTCTTT.

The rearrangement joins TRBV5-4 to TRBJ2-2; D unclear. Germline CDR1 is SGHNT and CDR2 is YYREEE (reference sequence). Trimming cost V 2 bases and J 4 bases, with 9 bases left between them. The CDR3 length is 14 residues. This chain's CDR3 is CASSFNHGTGELFF. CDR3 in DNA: TGTGCCAGCAGCTTCAACCACGGCACCGGGGAGCTGTTTTTT. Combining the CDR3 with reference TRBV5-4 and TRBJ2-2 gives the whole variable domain ETGVTQSPTHLIKTRGQQVTLRCSSQSGHNTVSWYQQALGQGPQFIFQYYREEENGRGNFPPRFSGLQFPNYSSELNVNALELDDSALYLCASSFNHGTGELFFGEGSRLTVL.

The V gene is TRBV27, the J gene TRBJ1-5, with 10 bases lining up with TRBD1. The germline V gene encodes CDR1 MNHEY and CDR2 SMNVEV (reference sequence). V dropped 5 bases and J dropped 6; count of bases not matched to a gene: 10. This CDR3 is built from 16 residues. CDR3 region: CASSPQDRGLGQPQHF. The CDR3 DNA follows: TGTGCCAGCAGTCCGCAAGACAGGGGGCTGGGTCAGCCCCAGCATTTT.

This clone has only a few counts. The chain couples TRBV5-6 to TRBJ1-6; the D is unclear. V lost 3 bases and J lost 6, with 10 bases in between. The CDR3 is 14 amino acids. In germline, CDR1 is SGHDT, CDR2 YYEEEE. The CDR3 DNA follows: TGTGCCAGCAGCTCTGGACTTCCTAATTCACCCCTCCACTTT. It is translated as CASSSGLPNSPLHF.

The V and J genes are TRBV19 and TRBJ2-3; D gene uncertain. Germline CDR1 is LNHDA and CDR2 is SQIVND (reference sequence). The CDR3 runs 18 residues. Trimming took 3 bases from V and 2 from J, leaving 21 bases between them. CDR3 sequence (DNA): TGTGCCAGTAGTATGAGTAGCCTAAGAGGAACCGCCACAGATACGCAGTATTTT. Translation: CASSMSSLRGTATDTQYF.

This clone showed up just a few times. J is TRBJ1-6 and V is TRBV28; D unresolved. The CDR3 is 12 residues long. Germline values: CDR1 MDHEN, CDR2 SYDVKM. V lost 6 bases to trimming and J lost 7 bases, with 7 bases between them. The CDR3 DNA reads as TGTGCCAGCAGACAGTTAAATTCACCCCTCCACTTT. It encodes CASRQLNSPLHF.

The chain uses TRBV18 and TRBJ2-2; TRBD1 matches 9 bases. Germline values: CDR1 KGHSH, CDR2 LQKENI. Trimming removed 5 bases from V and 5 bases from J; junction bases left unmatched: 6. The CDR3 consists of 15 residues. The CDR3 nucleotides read TGTGCCAGCTCAGCGGGACAGGGTCTAACCGGGGAGCTGTTTTTT. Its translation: CASSAGQGLTGELFF.

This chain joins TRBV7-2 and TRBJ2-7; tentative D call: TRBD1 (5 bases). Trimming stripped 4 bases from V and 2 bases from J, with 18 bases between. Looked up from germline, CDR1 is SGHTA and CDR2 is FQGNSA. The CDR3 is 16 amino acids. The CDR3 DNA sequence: TGTGCCAGCAGCTACAAACACGACAGCTTGGCCTACGAGCAGTACTTC. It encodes CASSYKHDSLAYEQYF.

The CDR3: CASSKDTQETQYF. DNA for the CDR3: TGTGCCAGCAGCAAGGACACTCAAGAGACCCAGTACTTC. The J gene is TRBJ2-5, the V gene TRBV11-3; D is possibly TRBD1 (5 bases). Trimming shortened V by 5 bases and J by 2 bases, and 9 bases separated the two germline ends. CDR3 length equals 13 residues. Germline values: CDR1 SGHNT, CDR2 YENEEA.

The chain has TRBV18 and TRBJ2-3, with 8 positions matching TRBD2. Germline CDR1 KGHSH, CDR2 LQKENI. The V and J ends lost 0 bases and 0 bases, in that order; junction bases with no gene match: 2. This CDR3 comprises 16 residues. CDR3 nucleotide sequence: TGTGCCAGCTCACCACCTGGGACTAGAAGCACAGATACGCAGTATTTT. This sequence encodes CASSPPGTRSTDTQYF.

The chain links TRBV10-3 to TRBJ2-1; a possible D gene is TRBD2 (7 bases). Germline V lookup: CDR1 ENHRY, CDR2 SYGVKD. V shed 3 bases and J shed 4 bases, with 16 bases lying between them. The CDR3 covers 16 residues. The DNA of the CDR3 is TGTGCCATCAGTGATAACAAGGGGGGAGGGTACAATGAGCAGTTCTTC. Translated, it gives CAISDNKGGGYNEQFF.

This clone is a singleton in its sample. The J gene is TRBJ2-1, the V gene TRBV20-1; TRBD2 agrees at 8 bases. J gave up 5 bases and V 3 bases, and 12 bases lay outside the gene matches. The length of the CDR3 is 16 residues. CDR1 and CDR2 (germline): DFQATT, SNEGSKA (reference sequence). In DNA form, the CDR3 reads TGCAGTGCTAGTGGGAACGGGGGGGCCGCCGACAATGAGCAGTTCTTC. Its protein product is CSASGNGGAADNEQFF.

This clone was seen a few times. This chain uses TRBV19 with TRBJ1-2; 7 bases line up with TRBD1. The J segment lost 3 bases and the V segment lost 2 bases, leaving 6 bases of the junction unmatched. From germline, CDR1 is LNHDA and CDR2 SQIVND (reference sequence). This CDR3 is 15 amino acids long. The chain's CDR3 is CASSISWDRYYGYTF. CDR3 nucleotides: TGTGCCAGTAGTATATCTTGGGACAGATACTATGGCTACACCTTC. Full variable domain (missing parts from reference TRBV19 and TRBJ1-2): DGGITQSPKYLFRKEGQNVTLSCEQNLNHDAMYWYRQDPGQGLRLIYYSQIVNDFQKGDIAEGYSVSREKKESFPLTVTSAQKNPTAFYLCASSISWDRYYGYTFGSGTRLTVV.

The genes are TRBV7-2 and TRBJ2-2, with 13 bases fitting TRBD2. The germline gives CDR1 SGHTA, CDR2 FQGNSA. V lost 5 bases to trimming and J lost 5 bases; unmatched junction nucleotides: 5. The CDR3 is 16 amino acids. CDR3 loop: CASSGLAGALTGELFF. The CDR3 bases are TGTGCCAGCAGCGGACTAGCGGGGGCTTTAACCGGGGAGCTGTTTTTT. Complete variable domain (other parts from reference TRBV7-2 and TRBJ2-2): GAGVSQSPSNKVTEKGKDVELRCDPISGHTALYWYRQSLGQGLEFLIYFQGNSAPDKSGLPSDRFSAERTGGSVSTLTIQRTQQEDSAVYLCASSGLAGALTGELFFGEGSRLTVL.

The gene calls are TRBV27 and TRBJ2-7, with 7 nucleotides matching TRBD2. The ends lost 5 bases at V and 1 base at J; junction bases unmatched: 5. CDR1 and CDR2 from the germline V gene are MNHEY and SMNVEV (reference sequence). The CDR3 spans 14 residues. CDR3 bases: TGTGCCAGCAGTCTCCGCGGGGGTTCCTACGAGCAGTACTTC. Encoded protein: CASSLRGGSYEQYF.

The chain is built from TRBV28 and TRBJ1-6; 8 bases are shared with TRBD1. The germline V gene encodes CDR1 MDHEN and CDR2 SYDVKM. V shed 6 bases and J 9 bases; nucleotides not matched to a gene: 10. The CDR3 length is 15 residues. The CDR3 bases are TGTGCCAGCAGCAAGGGGGGCAGGGGGCGTTCACCCCTCCACTTT. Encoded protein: CASSKGGRGRSPLHF.